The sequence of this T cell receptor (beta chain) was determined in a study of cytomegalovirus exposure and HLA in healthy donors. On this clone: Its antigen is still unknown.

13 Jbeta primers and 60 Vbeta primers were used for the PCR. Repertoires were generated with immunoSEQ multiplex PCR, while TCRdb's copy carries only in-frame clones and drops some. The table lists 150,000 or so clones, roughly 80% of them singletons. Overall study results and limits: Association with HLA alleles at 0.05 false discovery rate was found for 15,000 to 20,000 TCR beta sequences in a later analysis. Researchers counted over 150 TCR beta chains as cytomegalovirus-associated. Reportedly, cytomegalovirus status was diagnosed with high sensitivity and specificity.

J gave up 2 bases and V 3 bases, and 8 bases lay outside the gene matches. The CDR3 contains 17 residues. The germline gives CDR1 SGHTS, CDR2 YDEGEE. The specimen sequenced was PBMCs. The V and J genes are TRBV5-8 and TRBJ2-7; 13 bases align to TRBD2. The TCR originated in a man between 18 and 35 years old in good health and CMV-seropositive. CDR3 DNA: TGTGCCAGCAGCTCCGGACTAGCGGGAGATGTTGCCTACGAGCAGTACTTC. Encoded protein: CASSSGLAGDVAYEQYF.